Following are 18 T cell receptor beta chains from one sample sequenced in a study of blood T cells in healthy people across ages. PCR was performed a second time for about 7 to 12 cycles using a sample-barcoded 5' primer and a J-beta primer mix. TCRdb re-analysed the 5' RACE reads in MiXCR, keeping a single row per CDR3 protein. The data contain some 1.6 million distinct CDR3 sequences, roughly a third of them singletons. Source material: blood. The source is a woman aged 30 to 39 in good health.

This clonotype was detected only a few times. Mismatch with germline at one junction end may stem from a read error. The chain combines TRBV27 with TRBJ2-7; 9 bases map to TRBD1. The CDR3 is 15 residues long. Germline V gene data show CDR1 as MNHEY and CDR2 as SMNVEV (reference sequence). DNA of the CDR3: TGTGCCAGTAGTTCTCAAGGGGACAGGGATTTAGAGCAGTACTTC. It translates to CASSSQGDRDLEQYF.

This sequence joins TRBV20-1 and TRBJ2-5; D may be TRBD1 (5 bases). This CDR3 has 15 amino acids. V was cut by 0 bases and J by 1 base, with 12 bases left in between. The germline V gene has CDR1 DFQATT and CDR2 SNEGSKA (reference sequence). DNA for the CDR3: TGCAGTGCTAGAGAAGGGCTAGGGGTCCAAGAGACCCAGTACTTC. It is translated as CSAREGLGVQETQYF.

This clonotype was found a few times. The CDR3 protein is CASSHRTAWNYGYTF. The CDR3 DNA reads TGTGCCAGCAGTCACCGGACCGCGTGGAACTATGGCTACACCTTC. This rearrangement joins TRBV28 to TRBJ1-2; D gene unclear. Germline CDR1 reads MDHEN; CDR2 reads SYDVKM. Trimming left V 5 bases short and J 2 bases short, with 15 bases between. This CDR3 has 15 residues.

This clonotype was observed a handful of times. The gene calls are TRBV7-2 and TRBJ2-3; TRBD1 agrees at 12 bases. The CDR3 contains 18 residues. CDR1 and CDR2 from the germline V gene are SGHTA and FQGNSA. V lost 0 bases to trimming and J lost 5 bases; unmatched junction nucleotides: 9. The chain's CDR3 is CASSLAYRGQGAGDTQYF. The CDR3 nucleotides read TGTGCCAGCAGCTTAGCCTATCGGGGACAGGGGGCAGGAGATACGCAGTATTTT.

This CDR3 reads CASSSTESYEQYF. CDR3 DNA sequence: TGTGCCAGTAGTTCAACGGAATCCTACGAGCAGTACTTC. This chain links TRBV5-6 with TRBJ2-7; D is unresolved. The CDR3 spans 13 residues. Trimming removed 8 bases from V and 1 base from J, with 13 bases in between. CDR1 and CDR2 (germline): SGHDT, YYEEEE. The complete variable domain, with remaining parts taken from reference TRBV5-6 and TRBJ2-7, reads DAGVTQSPTHLIKTRGQQVTLRCSPKSGHDTVSWYQQALGQGPQFIFQYYEEEERQRGNFPDRFSGHQFPNYSSELNVNALLLGDSALYLCASSSTESYEQYFGPGTRLTVT.

The chain combines TRBV20-1 with TRBJ1-4, with D tentatively TRBD1 (6 bases). Germline CDR1 reads DFQATT; CDR2 reads SNEGSKA (reference sequence). The V and J ends lost 3 bases and 8 bases respectively, with 10 bases between them. The CDR3 has 12 residues. The DNA for the CDR3 is TGCAGTGCTAGGGGGGGGACAGAAAAACTGTTTTTT. It translates to CSARGGTEKLFF.

In its sample, this clonotype was seen a few times. This sequence joins TRBV3-1 and TRBJ1-2; 10 positions agree with TRBD1. The length of the CDR3 is 15 residues. V lost 3 bases and J lost 10; bases outside the gene matches: 11. The germline gives CDR1 LGHDT, CDR2 YNNKEL (reference sequence). CDR3 in DNA: TGTGCCAGCAGCCAGAACCCGGGACAGGGGATTTACTACACCTTC. Translated, it gives CASSQNPGQGIYYTF.

This clonotype was seen a few times. The chain has TRBV10-2 and TRBJ2-3; D not resolved. The CDR3 runs 13 residues. Germline CDR1 reads WSHSY; CDR2 reads SAAADI. V lost 2 bases and J 4 bases, leaving 7 bases between the germline ends. CDR3 sequence (DNA): TGCGCCAGCAGTGAGGTGGGATCAGATACGCAGTATTTT. Its protein product is CASSEVGSDTQYF.

The chain couples TRBV5-5 to TRBJ2-7; the D is unclear. Germline V CDR1 and CDR2: SGHKS, YYEKEE (reference sequence). The CDR3 extends over 15 amino acids. V gave up 4 bases and J gave up 2 bases, with 16 bases separating them. The CDR3 spells CASSLTIAATYEQYF. CDR3 coding DNA: TGTGCCAGCAGCCTGACCATCGCAGCTACCTACGAGCAGTACTTC.

A note on this clonotype: A junction boundary mismatches the germline segment, possibly from a read error. The chain has TRBV6-2 or TRBV6-3 and TRBJ2-1; 14 bases are a match to TRBD2. The V gene's germline CDR1 is MNHEY and CDR2 SVGEGT. The CDR3 is made up of 18 amino acids. CDR3 nucleotides: TGTACCAGCAGGACGGGGACTAGCGGGAGCAAGTCCTACAATGAGCAGTTCTTC. This gives the protein CTSRTGTSGSKSYNEQFF.

This clonotype has just a few counts. The chain carries TRBV7-2 and TRBJ1-6; 10 nucleotides agree with TRBD1. Germline V gene sequence: CDR1 SGHTA, CDR2 FQGNSA. The CDR3 runs to 16 residues. Trimming cost V 6 bases and J 7 bases; bases outside gene matches: 9. CDR3 in amino acids: CASRPRSGQGNSPLHF. The CDR3 nucleotides read TGTGCCAGCAGACCGAGGTCGGGACAGGGGAATTCACCCCTCCACTTT.

The chain is built from TRBV5-5 and TRBJ2-2, with 11 bases lining up with TRBD2. The CDR3 covers 16 residues. J was trimmed by 7 bases and V by 0 bases; bases with no gene match: 5. Germline V gene lookup returns CDR1 SGHKS and CDR2 YYEKEE (reference sequence). The CDR3 here is CASSLASGRSGGELFF. For the CDR3, the DNA is TGTGCCAGCAGCTTGGCTAGCGGGAGGAGTGGCGGGGAGCTGTTTTTT.

The CDR3 protein is CASSYYAANPGNTIYF. The CDR3 nucleotides read TGTGCCAGCAGTTATTATGCGGCAAACCCTGGAAACACCATATATTTT. The genes are TRBV6-6 and TRBJ1-3; D is unclear. This CDR3 is built from 16 residues. Germline CDR1 reads MNHNY; CDR2 reads SVGAGI (reference sequence). V lost 3 bases to trimming and J lost 2 bases, with 14 bases between them.

This clonotype was counted a few times. The rearrangement links TRBV9 to TRBJ2-5; D may match TRBD1 or TRBD2 (5 bases each). Trimming shortened V by 1 base and J by 2 bases, and 15 bases separated the two germline ends. Germline V gene data show CDR1 as SGDLS and CDR2 as YYNGEE. The CDR3 sequence is 16 residues long. Written as DNA, the CDR3 is TGTGCCAGCAGCGTAACGGATCGGGGCCTTCAAGAGACCCAGTACTTC. Translation: CASSVTDRGLQETQYF.

The chain links TRBV25-1 to TRBJ2-7; 8 nucleotides agree with TRBD2. V trimming: 3 bases; J trimming: 2 bases; junction bases outside the gene matches: 9. This CDR3 has 16 residues. The germline CDR1 and CDR2 sequences are MGHDK and SYGVNS. CDR3 residues: CASSESVPAGAYEQYF. For the CDR3, the DNA is TGTGCCAGCAGTGAGTCGGTTCCAGCGGGAGCCTACGAGCAGTACTTC.

J is TRBJ2-7 and V is TRBV5-1, with TRBD1 matching 12 bases. The CDR3 covers 15 residues. Germline CDR1 SGHRS, CDR2 YFSETQ. The V segment lost 6 bases and the J segment 5 bases; nucleotides outside the gene matches: 9. DNA for the CDR3: TGCGCCAGCAACTCCGGGACAGGGGGCTTCGACGAGCAGTACTTC. Its translation is CASNSGTGGFDEQYF. The variable domain in full, completed from reference TRBV5-1 and TRBJ2-7, reads KAGVTQTPRYLIKTRGQQVTLSCSPISGHRSVSWYQQTPGQGLQFLFEYFSETQRNKGNFPGRFSGRQFSNSRSEMNVSTLELGDSALYLCASNSGTGGFDEQYFGPGTRLTVT.

The chain couples TRBV12-3 or TRBV12-4 to TRBJ2-3, with D uncertain. Trimming took off 0 bases at V and 3 bases at J, with 13 bases between the two ends. The CDR3 loop spans 16 amino acids. CDR3 nucleotide sequence: TGTGCCAGCAGTTTAGCGGGCGGTGTAAATACAGATACGCAGTATTTT. It translates to CASSLAGGVNTDTQYF.

V gene TRBV7-8 combines with J gene TRBJ2-3; TRBD2 matches at 11 bases. This CDR3 has 15 amino acids. V dropped 7 bases and J dropped 5; count of bases not matched to a gene: 8. Germline V gene lookup returns CDR1 SGHVS and CDR2 FQNEAQ. CDR3: CASTGRLAGLDTQYF. The CDR3 DNA is TGTGCCAGCACTGGAAGACTAGCGGGACTAGATACGCAGTATTTT.